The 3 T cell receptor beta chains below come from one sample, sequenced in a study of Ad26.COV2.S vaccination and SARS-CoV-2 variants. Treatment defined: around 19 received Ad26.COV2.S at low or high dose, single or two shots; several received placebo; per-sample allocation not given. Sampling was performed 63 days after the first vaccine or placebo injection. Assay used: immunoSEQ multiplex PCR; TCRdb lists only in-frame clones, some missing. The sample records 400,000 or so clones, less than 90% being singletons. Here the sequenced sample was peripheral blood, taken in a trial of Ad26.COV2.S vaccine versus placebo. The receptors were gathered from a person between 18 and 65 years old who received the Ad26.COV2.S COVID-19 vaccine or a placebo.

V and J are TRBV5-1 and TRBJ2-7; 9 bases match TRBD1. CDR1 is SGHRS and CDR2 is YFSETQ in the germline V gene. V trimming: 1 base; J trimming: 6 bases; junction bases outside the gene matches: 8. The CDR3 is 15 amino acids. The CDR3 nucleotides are TGCGCCAGCAGCTTGCCGGGACAGGGCATTCTCGAGCAGTACTTC. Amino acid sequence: CASSLPGQGILEQYF.

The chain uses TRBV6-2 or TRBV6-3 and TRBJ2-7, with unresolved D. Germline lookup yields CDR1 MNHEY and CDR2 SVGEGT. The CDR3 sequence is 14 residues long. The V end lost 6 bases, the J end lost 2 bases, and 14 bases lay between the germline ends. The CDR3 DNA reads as TGTGCCAGCAGCCGGGCAGTGGTTCCCTACGAGCAGTACTTC. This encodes CASSRAVVPYEQYF.

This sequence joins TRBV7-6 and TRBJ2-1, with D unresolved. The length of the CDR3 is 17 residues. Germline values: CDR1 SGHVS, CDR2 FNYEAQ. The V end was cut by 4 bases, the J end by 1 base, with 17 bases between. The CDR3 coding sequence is TGTGCCAGCAGCTCGTCATTAAAGCAAGGATCCTACAATGAGCAGTTCTTC. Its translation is CASSSSLKQGSYNEQFF.